The T cell receptor beta chain under discussion was sequenced for a study of beta chain features in type 1 diabetes. Study results and caveats: Significant though moderate, a shortening of TCRB CDR3s appeared in all four CD4+ subsets of Type 1 diabetes patients. For cells with high TCR expression, cDNA sequencing could yield over-representation.

The length of the CDR3 is 13 residues. Germline assignment: CDR1 SGHTA and CDR2 FQGNSA. The V gene lost 4 bases and the J gene lost 1 base, with 6 bases spanning the gap. This clone has just a few counts. Its antigen is unidentified. The sample carries other DNA sequences with the same CDR3. The study reverse transcribed the entire isolated RNA, so it sequenced expressed TCRB transcripts. Average reads for naive, central memory and regulatory T cell samples were roughly 3.5 million. Clones were read by immunoSEQ multiplex PCR, and TCRdb kept only the in-frame ones, dropping some. The table lists a few hundred thousand clones, over 10% of them singletons.

Sequences were obtained from naive CD4+ T cells from blood. The rearrangement joins TRBV7-2 to TRBJ2-3; D possibly corresponds to TRBD2 (5 bases). This receptor was taken from a woman aged 18-29 years with type 1 diabetes. DNA for the CDR3: TGTGCCAGCAGCTCGAGGGGCACAGATACGCAGTATTTT. This encodes CASSSRGTDTQYF.